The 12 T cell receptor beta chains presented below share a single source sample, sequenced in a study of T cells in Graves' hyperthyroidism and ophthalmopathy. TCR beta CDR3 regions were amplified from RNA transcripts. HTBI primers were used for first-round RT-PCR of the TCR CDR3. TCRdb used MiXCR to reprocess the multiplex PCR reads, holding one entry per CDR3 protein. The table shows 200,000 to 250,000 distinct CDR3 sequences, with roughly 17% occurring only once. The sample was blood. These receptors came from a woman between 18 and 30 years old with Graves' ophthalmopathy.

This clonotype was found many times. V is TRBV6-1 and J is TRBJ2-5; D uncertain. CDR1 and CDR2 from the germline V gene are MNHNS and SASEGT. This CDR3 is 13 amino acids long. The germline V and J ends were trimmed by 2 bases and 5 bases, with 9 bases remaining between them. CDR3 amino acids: CASSEQVGETQYF. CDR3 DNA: TGTGCCAGCAGTGAACAGGTTGGGGAGACCCAGTACTTC.

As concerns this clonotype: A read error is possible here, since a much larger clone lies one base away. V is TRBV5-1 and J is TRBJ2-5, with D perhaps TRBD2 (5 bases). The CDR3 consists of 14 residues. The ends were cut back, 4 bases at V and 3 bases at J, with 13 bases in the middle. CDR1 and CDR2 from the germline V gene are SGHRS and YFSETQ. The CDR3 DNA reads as TGCGCCAGCAGCCTTTCTTGGGGAGAAGAGACCCAGTACTTC. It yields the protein CASSLSWGEETQYF.

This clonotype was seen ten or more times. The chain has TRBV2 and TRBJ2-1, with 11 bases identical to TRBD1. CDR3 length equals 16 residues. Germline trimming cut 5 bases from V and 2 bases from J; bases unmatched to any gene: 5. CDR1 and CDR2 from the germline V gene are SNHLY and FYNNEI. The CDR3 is CASSRDRGGTYNEQFF. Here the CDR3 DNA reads TGTGCCAGCAGTAGGGACAGGGGGGGCACCTACAATGAGCAGTTCTTC.

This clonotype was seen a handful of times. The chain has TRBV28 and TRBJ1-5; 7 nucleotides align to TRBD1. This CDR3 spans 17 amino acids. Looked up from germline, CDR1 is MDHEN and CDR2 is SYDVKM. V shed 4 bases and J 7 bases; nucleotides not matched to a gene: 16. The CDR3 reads CASSSRGAGGSRQPQHF. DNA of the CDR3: TGTGCCAGCAGTTCCCGGGGAGCAGGGGGAAGTCGGCAGCCCCAGCATTTT.

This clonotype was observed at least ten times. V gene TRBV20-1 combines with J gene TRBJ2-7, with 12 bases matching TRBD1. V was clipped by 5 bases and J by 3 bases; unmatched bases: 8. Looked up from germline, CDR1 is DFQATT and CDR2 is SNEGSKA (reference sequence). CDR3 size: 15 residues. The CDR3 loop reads CSAESGTGGFYEQYF. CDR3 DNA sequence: TGCAGTGCTGAATCCGGGACAGGGGGCTTCTACGAGCAGTACTTC.

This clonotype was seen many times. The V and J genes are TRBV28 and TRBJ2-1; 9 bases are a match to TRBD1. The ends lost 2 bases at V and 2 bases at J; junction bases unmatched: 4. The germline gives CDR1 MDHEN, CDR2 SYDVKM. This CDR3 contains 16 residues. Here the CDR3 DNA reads TGTGCCAGCAGTTTAAACGGACAGGGGACCTACAATGAGCAGTTCTTC. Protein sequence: CASSLNGQGTYNEQFF.

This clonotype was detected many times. For the CDR3, the DNA is TGTGCCATCAGCCGCGGAAACACAGATACGCAGTATTTT. Translating it yields CAISRGNTDTQYF. The chain uses TRBV10-3 and TRBJ2-3, with D unclear. This CDR3 has 13 residues. Germline V lookup: CDR1 ENHRY, CDR2 SYGVKD. Trimming stripped 6 bases from V and 2 bases from J, with 9 bases between.

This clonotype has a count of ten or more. The CDR3 loop is CASSTDRGGVNTEAFF. The CDR3 DNA reads as TGTGCCAGCAGCACAGACAGGGGAGGGGTGAACACTGAAGCTTTCTTT. This chain connects TRBV28 to TRBJ1-1; 8 positions agree with TRBD1. Germline V gene sequence: CDR1 MDHEN, CDR2 SYDVKM. This CDR3 spans 16 amino acids. V was clipped by 6 bases and J by 0 bases; unmatched bases: 9.

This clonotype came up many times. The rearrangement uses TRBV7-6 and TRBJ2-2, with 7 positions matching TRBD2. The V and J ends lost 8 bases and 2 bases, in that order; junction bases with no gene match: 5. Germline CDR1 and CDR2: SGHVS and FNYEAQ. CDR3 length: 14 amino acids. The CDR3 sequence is CASLGDYNTGELFF. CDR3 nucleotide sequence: TGTGCCAGCCTCGGGGACTATAACACCGGGGAGCTGTTTTTT.

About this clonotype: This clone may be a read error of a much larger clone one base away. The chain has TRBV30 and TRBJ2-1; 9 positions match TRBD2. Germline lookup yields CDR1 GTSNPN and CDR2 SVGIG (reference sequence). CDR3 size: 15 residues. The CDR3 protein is CAWSRLAGPYNGQFF. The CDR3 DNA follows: TGTGCCTGGAGTCGTCTAGCGGGACCCTACAATGGGCAGTTCTTC.

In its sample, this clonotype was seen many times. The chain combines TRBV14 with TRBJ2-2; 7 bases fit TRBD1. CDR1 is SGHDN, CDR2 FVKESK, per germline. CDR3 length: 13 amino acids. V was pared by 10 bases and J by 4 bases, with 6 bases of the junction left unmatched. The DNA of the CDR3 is TGTGCCACCGCAGGACAGGTCACCGGGGAGCTGTTTTTT. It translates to CATAGQVTGELFF.

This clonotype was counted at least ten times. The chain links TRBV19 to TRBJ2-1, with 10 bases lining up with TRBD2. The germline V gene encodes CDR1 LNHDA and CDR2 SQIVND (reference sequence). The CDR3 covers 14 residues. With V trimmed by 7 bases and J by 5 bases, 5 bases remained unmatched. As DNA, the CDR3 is TGTGCCAGTACGAGCGGGGGGGTTAACAATGAGCAGTTCTTC. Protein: CASTSGGVNNEQFF. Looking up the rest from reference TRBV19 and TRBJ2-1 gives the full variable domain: DGGITQSPKYLFRKEGQNVTLSCEQNLNHDAMYWYRQDPGQGLRLIYYSQIVNDFQKGDIAEGYSVSREKKESFPLTVTSAQKNPTAFYLCASTSGGVNNEQFFGPGTRLTVL.